This record looks at one TCR beta chain sequence and its context. The clone's antigen remains unknown. A read error may explain this, as a much larger clone is one base away. The data originate from a study of tumor-infiltrating lymphocytes in primary liver carcinoma (dated by TCRdb to about 2017). Broadly, across the study: Hepatocellular carcinoma (four) or combined HCC and intrahepatic cholangiocarcinoma (one) was present in the five patients, who were three men and two women aged 30 to 69 years. Across five regions of each liver tumor, along with adjacent normal tissue and blood, the study brought together TCRbeta repertoire sequencing, expression microarrays and whole-exome sequencing. High reproducibility was observed for the technical replicate repertoires, with mean shared-clone rates around 0.9 and correlation coefficients above 0.95. Roughly 3.5 to 7.5 million productive TCRbeta reads were obtained per sample, and no significant difference in read depth was found between tissue types. A total of about 35 specimens from 5 patients, comprising about 25 tumor regions, 5 adjacent noncancerous liver tissues and 5 peripheral blood samples, were covered by TCRbeta repertoire sequencing. The tumors of the five patients were staged as T1-T3 N0M0, with maximum diameters ranging from about 4.2 to 10 cm. To link TCRbeta repertoire diversity with the local molecular phenotype, the roughly 23 tumor region samples were profiled using Agilent mRNA microarrays. What the research found in general, with its limitations: Consistent with antigen-driven expansion, pairs of tumor regions showed higher repertoire overlap (mean roughly 36%) than either tumor-adjacent pairs (around 17%) or tumor-blood pairs (roughly 14%). The study included only a few patients, and the authors note findings should be validated in a larger study. The top 250 clones accounted for a significantly greater share of the repertoire in tumors than in blood (p = 0.039). Only the TCR beta chain was sequenced, so true repertoire diversity is likely underestimated because unpaired alpha chains were not captured. Only about 7.5-25% of top clones were present in all five regions of a tumor, suggesting spatial heterogeneity of tumor-infiltrating T cells. Since the samples were bulk and unsorted, there was no way to compare CD4+ and CD8+ T cell repertoires.

Trimming leaves V shorter by 4 bases and J shorter by 0 bases, with the junction holding 10 bases beyond the gene matches. From the germline V gene, CDR1 is SGHDN and CDR2 is FVKESK. The CDR3 spans 18 residues, from the cysteine through the phenylalanine. The retained sequence is limited to the CDR3, 54 bases, with the frame set at the first base. Using a constant-region primer and ProtoScript II reverse transcriptase, TCRbeta-specific cDNA was reverse-transcribed from roughly 460 ng total RNA. The TCRbeta libraries were prepared through three rounds of nested multiplex PCR following a slightly modified ARM-PCR procedure. Each of the first two PCR rounds ran for roughly 9 cycles and used multiplex TRBV1-TRBV30 forward primers together with a Cbeta reverse primer. Sample barcodes and Illumina adapters were added in a final 25-cycle PCR with Deep VentR polymerase. Before sequencing, amplicons of 200-500 bp were purified from gel using a QIAquick gel extraction kit. An Illumina HiSeq 2500 was used to sequence the TCRbeta amplicons with 250-bp paired-end reads. The original pipeline was this. Reads were quality-trimmed with Trimmomatic v0.33, and paired reads were merged with FLASH v1.2.11 to recover full CDR3 sequences. MiGEC v1.2.1b assigned V, D and J germline segments to the rearranged TCRbeta sequences. Clonotype statistics and Shannon-Wiener diversity indices were computed with VDJtools v1.0.0. To reduce sampling bias, subsequent analyses other than the diversity analysis used only the 250 most abundant clonotypes in each sample. TCRdb reanalyzed the raw reads on its own, using fastp at Q25 for trimming and MiXCR for clone calling, and kept in-frame beta chains. Every distinct CDR3 protein forms one entry, paired with its most common genes and DNA. V and J calls and clone size were set by TCRdb, not the authors. Within this sample are 150,000 to 200,000 distinct CDR3 sequences, with roughly 80% of them counted one time only. 18% of the sample lies in the top ten.

Without any cell sorting, total RNA and DNA were extracted together from around 20-30 mg of bulk tissue using the AllPrep DNA/RNA mini kit. Between late 2015 and 2016, about five patients in China with histopathologically diagnosed primary liver carcinoma had surgical resection. Patients had chronic HBV infection and were treatment-naive at sampling. Five spatially separated regions were sampled per tumor: superior, inferior, left-lateral and right-lateral poles, plus the tumor centre. More than 80% viable tumor cells were found by histology in every tumor sample. Pieces of fresh tumor and adjacent tissue were cut in half, with one half kept in RNAlater at -80 degrees C and the other half sent for histology.

The sequence was collected from a middle-aged man with primary liver carcinoma and hepatitis B virus infection. Recombination joined TRBV14 with TRBJ2-2; 8 middle bases align to TRBD2. Sequencing was done on a sample of tumor tissue from primary liver carcinoma. The CDR3 has the sequence CASSPYLRLASNTGELFF. The DNA reads TGTGCCAGCAGCCCCTACTTAAGACTAGCGTCGAACACCGGGGAGCTGTTTTTT.